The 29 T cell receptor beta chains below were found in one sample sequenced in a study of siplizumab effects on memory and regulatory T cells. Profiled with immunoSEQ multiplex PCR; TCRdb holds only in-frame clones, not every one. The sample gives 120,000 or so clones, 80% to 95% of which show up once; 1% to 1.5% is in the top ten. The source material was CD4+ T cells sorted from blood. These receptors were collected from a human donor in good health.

CDR3: CASSNRDRGSPLHF. The CDR3 DNA sequence: TGCGCCAGCAGCAACCGGGACAGAGGGTCACCCCTCCACTTT. The rearrangement uses TRBV4-1 and TRBJ1-6, with 7 bases fitting TRBD1. The V gene end was trimmed by 5 bases and the J gene end by 10 bases; junction bases not matched to a gene: 8. The CDR3 spans 14 residues. Germline-derived CDR1 and CDR2 are MGHRA and YSYEKL.

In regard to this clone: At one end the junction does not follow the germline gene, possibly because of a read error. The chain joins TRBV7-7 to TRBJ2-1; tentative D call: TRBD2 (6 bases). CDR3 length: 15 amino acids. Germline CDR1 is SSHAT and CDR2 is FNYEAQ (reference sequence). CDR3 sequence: CASSLVGGTYNEQFF. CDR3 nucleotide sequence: TGTGCTAGCAGCTTAGTCGGCGGGACCTACAATGAGCAGTTCTTC.

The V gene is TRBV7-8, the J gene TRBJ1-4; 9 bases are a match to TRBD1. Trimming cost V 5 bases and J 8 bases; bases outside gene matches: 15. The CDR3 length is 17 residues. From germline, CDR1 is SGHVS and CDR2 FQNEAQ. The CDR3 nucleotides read TGTGCCAGCAGCCCATGGGGACAGGGCTTCTATGGGGAAAAACTGTTTTTT. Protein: CASSPWGQGFYGEKLFF.

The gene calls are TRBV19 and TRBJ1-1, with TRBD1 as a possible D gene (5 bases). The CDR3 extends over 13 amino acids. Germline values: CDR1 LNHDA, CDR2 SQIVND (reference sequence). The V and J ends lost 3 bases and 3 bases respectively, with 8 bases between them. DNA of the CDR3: TGTGCCAGTAGTATCGACAGAGACACTGAAGCTTTCTTT. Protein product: CASSIDRDTEAFF. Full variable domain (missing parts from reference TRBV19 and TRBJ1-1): DGGITQSPKYLFRKEGQNVTLSCEQNLNHDAMYWYRQDPGQGLRLIYYSQIVNDFQKGDIAEGYSVSREKKESFPLTVTSAQKNPTAFYLCASSIDRDTEAFFGQGTRLTVV.

CDR3 bases: TGTGCCAGCAGCTTGGATGCAGGGGTTGGAAACACCATATATTTT. It specifies CASSLDAGVGNTIYF. The chain combines TRBV5-6 with TRBJ1-3; tentative D call: TRBD1 (6 bases). Germline V CDR1 and CDR2: SGHDT, YYEEEE. CDR3 length: 15 residues. The V gene lost 0 bases and the J gene lost 3 bases, with 10 bases spanning the gap.

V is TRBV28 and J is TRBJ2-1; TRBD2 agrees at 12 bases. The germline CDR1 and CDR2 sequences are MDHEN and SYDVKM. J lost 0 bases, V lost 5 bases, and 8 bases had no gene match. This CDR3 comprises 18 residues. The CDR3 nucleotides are TGTGCCAGCAGTCCGTGGACTAGCGGGACCAGCTCCTACAATGAGCAGTTCTTC. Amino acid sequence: CASSPWTSGTSSYNEQFF.

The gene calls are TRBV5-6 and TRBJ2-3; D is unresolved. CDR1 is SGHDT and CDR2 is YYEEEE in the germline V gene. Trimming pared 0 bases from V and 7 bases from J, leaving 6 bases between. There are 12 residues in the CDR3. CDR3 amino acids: CASSLGGHTQYF. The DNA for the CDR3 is TGTGCCAGCAGCTTGGGCGGACATACGCAGTATTTT.

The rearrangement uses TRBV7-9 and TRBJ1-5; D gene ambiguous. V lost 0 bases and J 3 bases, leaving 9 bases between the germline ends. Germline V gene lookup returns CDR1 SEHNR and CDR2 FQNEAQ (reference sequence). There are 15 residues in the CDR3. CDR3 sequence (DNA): TGTGCCAGCAGCTTAGCCGGGCAGCCCAATCAGCCCCAGCATTTT. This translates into CASSLAGQPNQPQHF.

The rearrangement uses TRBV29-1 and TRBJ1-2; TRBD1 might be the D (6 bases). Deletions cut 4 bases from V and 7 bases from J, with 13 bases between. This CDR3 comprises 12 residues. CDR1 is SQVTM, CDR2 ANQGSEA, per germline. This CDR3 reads CSVGQDLGGYTF. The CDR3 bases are TGCAGCGTTGGACAGGATTTGGGTGGCTACACCTTC.

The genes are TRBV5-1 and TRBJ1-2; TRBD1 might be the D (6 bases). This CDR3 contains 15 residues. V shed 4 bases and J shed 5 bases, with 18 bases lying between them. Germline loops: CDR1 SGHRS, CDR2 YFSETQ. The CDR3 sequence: CASSTWTNTGYGYTF. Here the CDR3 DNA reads TGCGCCAGCAGCACCTGGACAAACACAGGGTATGGCTACACCTTC.

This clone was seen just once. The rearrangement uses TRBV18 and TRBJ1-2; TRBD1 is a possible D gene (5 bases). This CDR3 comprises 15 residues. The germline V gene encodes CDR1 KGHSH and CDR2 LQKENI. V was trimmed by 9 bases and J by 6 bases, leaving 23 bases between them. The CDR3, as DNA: TGTGCCAGTTACGTGGGACTCCCGAGTCTGGATGGCTACACCTTC. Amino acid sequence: CASYVGLPSLDGYTF.

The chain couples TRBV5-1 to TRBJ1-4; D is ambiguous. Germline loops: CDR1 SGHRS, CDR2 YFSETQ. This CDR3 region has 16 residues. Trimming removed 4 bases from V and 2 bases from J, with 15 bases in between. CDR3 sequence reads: CASSLDPAFTNEKLFF. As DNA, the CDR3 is TGCGCCAGCAGCCTTGACCCGGCCTTCACTAATGAAAAACTGTTTTTT.

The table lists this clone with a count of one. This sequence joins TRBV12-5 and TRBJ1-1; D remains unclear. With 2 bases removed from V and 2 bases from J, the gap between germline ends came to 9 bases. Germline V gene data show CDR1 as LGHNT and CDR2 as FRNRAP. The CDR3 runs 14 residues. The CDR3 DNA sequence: TGTGCTAGTGGTTTGAGCAGCATTAACACTGAAGCTTTCTTT. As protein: CASGLSSINTEAFF.

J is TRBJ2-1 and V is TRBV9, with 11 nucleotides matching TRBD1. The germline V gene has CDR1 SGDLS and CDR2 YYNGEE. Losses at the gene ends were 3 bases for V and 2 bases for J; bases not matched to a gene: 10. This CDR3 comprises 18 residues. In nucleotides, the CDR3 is TGTGCCAGCAGCGGTAGGGACAGGGGGACCCCTGCCTACAATGAGCAGTTCTTC. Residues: CASSGRDRGTPAYNEQFF. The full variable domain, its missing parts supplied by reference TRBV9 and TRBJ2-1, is DSGVTQTPKHLITATGQRVTLRCSPRSGDLSVYWYQQSLDQGLQFLIQYYNGEERAKGNILERFSAQQFPDLHSELNLSSLELGDSALYFCASSGRDRGTPAYNEQFFGPGTRLTVL.

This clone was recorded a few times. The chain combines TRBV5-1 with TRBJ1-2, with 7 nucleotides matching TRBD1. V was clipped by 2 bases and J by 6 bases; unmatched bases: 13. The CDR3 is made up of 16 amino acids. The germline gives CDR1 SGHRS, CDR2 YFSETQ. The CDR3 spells CASSFGVVRGQNGYTF. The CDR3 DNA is TGCGCCAGCAGCTTCGGGGTTGTGAGGGGGCAGAATGGCTACACCTTC.

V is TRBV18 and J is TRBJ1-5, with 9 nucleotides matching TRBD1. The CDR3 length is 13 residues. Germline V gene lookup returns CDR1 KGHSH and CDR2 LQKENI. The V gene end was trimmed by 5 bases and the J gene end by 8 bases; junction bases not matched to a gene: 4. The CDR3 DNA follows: TGTGCCAGCTCAACACAGGGGGCAAAGCCCCAGCATTTT. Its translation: CASSTQGAKPQHF. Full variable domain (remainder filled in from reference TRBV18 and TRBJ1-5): NAGVMQNPRHLVRRRGQEARLRCSPMKGHSHVYWYRQLPEEGLKFMVYLQKENIIDESGMPKERFSAEFPKEGPSILRIQQVVRGDSAAYFCASSTQGAKPQHFGDGTRLSIL.

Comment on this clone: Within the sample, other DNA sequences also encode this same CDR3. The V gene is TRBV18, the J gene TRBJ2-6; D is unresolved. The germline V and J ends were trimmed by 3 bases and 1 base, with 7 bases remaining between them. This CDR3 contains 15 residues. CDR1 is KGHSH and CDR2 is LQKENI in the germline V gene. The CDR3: CASSPGSSGANVLTF. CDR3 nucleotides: TGTGCCAGCTCACCCGGGTCGTCTGGGGCCAACGTCCTGACTTTC.

CDR3 loop: CASSARGETQYF. The DNA of the CDR3 is TGTGCCAGCAGTGCCCGGGGGGAGACCCAGTACTTC. V usage is TRBV25-1 and J usage is TRBJ2-5, with D tentatively TRBD2 (6 bases). Germline loops: CDR1 MGHDK, CDR2 SYGVNS. The ends were cut back, 4 bases at V and 5 bases at J, with 8 bases in the middle. This CDR3 region has 12 residues.

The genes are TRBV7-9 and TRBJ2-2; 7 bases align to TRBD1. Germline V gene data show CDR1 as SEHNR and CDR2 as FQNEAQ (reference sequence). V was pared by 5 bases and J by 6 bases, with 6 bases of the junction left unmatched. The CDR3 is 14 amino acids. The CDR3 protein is CASSPDRAPGELFF. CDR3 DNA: TGTGCCAGCAGCCCAGACAGGGCCCCCGGGGAGCTGTTTTTT.

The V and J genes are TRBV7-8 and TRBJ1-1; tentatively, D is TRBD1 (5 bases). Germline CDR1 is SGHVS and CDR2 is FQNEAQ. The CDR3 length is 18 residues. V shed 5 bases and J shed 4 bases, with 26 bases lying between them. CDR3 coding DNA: TGTGCCAGCAGCCCATCCCGGGCCATAAGGGGCTGGGCCACTGAAGCTTTCTTT. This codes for CASSPSRAIRGWATEAFF.

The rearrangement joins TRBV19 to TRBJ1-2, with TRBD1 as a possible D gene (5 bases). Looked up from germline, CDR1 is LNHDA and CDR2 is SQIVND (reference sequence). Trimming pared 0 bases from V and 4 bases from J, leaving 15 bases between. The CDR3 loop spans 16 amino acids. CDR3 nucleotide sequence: TGTGCCAGTAGTATAGATCTTGTGGGGCAAGGCTATGGCTACACCTTC. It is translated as CASSIDLVGQGYGYTF.

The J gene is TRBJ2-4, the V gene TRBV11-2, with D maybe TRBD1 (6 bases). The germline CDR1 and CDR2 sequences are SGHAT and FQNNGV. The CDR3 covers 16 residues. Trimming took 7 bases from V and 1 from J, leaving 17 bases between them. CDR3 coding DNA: TGTGCCAGCATACAGGGAGCCCTATCCGCCAAAAACATTCAGTACTTC. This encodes CASIQGALSAKNIQYF. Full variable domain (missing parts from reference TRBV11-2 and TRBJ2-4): EAGVAQSPRYKIIEKRQSVAFWCNPISGHATLYWYQQILGQGPKLLIQFQNNGVVDDSQLPKDRFSAERLKGVDSTLKIQPAKLEDSAVYLCASIQGALSAKNIQYFGAGTRLSVL.

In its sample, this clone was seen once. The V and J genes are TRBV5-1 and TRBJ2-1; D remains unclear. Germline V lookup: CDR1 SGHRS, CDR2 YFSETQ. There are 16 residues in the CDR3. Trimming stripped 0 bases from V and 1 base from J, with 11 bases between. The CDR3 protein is CASSLVPAGSYNEQFF. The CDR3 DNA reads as TGCGCCAGCAGCTTGGTTCCGGCTGGATCCTACAATGAGCAGTTCTTC.

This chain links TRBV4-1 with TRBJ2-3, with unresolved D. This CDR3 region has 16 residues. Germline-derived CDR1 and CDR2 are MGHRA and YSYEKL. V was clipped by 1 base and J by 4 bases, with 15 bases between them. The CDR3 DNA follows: TGCGCCAGCAGCCAAGTCTTTCGTAGAGGTGCAGATACGCAGTATTTT. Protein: CASSQVFRRGADTQYF.

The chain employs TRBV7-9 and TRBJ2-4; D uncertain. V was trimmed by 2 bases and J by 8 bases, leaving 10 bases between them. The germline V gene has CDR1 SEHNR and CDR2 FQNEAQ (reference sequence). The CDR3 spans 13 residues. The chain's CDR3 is CASSLSGLDIQYF. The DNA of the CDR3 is TGTGCCAGCAGCTTATCTGGCCTGGACATTCAGTACTTC.

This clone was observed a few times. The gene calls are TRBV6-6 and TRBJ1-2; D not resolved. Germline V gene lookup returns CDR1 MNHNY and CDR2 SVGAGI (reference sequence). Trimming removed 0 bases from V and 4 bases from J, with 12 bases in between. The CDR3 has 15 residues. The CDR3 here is CASSYSIAGRYGYTF. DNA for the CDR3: TGTGCCAGCAGTTACTCGATTGCGGGCCGCTATGGCTACACCTTC.

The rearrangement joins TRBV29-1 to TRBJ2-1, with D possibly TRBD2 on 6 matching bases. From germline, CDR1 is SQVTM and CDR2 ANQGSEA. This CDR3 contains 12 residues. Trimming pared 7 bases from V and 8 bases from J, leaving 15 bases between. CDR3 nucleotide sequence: TGCAGCGCCGGGACTCCTTGGGATGAGCAGTTCTTC. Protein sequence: CSAGTPWDEQFF.

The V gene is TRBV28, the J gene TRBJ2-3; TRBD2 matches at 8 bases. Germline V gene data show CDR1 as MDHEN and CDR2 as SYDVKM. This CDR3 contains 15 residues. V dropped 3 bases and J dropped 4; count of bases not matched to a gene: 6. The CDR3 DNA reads TGTGCCAGCAGTTTCGGCGGGAGGCAAGCAGATACGCAGTATTTT. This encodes CASSFGGRQADTQYF.

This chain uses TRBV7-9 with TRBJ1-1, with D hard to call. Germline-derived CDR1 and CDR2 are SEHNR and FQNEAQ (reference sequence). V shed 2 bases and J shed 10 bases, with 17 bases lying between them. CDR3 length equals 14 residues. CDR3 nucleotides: TGTGCCAGCAGCTTAAAGAGGATTGGACCTGGAGCTTTCTTT. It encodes CASSLKRIGPGAFF.